The present T cell receptor (beta chain) was sequenced within a study of shared clonotypes between healthy human individuals. General study points: Larger estimated richness was generally recorded for naive subsets relative to memory subsets.

This clone has just one count. The antigen remains unidentified. Trimming cost V 5 bases and J 2 bases, with 13 bases left between them. CDR1 MNHEY and CDR2 SMNVEV come from the germline V gene (reference sequence). This CDR3 is built from 14 residues. Measured with immunoSEQ multiplex PCR; TCRdb has only the in-frame clones, and not every one. The top ten clones hold under 0.45% of a sample with 2.3 million or so clones, about 92% of them seen once. The sequence was obtained from a man aged 18 to 30 in good health. Some clones in this sample may be carry-over from other donors' samples. The rearrangement joins TRBV27 to TRBJ2-7; D is undetermined. Material: naive CD4+ T cells from PBMCs. As to subset: CD45RA+ positively selected. The CDR3 sequence is CASSRLLGAYEQYF. For the CDR3, the DNA is TGTGCCAGCAGTCGACTCCTCGGAGCCTACGAGCAGTACTTC.